This T cell receptor beta chain was retrieved from a study of long-term antiretroviral therapy in people with HIV. Broader study findings: Viral resistance, ART adherence and therapy changes all lacked available data. Post-ART diversity increased but stayed below transplant donor controls.

About this clone itself: The antigen is undetermined.

Sequencing relied on immunoSEQ assay v3.0, run at survey level. Only in-frame clones appear in the TCRdb table, and some are missing; sequencing was by immunoSEQ multiplex PCR. Among 17,000 or so clones listed, around 80% were seen once. The V gene end was trimmed by 1 base and the J gene end by 4 bases; junction bases not matched to a gene: 8. Germline V gene data show CDR1 as LNHDA and CDR2 as SQIVND (reference sequence). The CDR3 extends over 16 amino acids. Before they underwent DNA extraction, samples held roughly 0.95-11 million cryopreserved PBMC. V and J are TRBV19 and TRBJ1-2; 8 bases align to TRBD1. The TCR comes from a man between 18 and 29 years old with HIV. The material sequenced was unsorted PBMCs, taken 0.1 years before starting antiretroviral therapy. CDR3 in DNA: TGTGCCAGTAGTATAGGGACAGGGAAACCATCCTATGGCTACACCTTC. Its protein product is CASSIGTGKPSYGYTF.